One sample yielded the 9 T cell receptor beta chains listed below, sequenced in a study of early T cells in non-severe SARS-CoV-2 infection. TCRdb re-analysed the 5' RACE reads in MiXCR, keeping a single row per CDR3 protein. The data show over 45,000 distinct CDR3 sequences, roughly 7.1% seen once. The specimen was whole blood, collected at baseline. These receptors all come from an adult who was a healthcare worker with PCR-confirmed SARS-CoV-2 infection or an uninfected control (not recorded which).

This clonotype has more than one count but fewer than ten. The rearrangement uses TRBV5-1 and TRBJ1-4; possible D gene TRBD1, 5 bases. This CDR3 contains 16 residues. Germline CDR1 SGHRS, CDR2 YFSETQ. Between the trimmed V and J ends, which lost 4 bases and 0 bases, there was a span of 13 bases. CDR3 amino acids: CASSPGTLATNEKLFF. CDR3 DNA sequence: TGCGCCAGCAGCCCCGGGACCCTTGCAACTAATGAAAAACTGTTTTTT.

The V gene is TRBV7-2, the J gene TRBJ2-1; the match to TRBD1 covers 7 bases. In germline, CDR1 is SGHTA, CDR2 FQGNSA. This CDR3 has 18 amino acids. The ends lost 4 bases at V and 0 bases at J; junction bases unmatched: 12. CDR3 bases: TGTGCCAGCAGCTCCCCTAACCCTAGGGACAGCTCCTACAATGAGCAGTTCTTC. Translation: CASSSPNPRDSSYNEQFF.

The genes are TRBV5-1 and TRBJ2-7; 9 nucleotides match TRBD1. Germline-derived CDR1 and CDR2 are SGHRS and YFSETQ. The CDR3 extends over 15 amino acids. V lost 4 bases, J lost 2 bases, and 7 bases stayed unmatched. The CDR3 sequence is CASSTGQGTTYEQYF. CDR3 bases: TGCGCCAGCAGCACTGGACAGGGGACTACCTACGAGCAGTACTTC.

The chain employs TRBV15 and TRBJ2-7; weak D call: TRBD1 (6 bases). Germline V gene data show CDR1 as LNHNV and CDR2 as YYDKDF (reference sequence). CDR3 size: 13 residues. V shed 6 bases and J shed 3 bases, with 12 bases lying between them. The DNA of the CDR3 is TGTGCCACCAGTTCTGGGGGCAACTACGAGCAGTACTTC. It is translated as CATSSGGNYEQYF. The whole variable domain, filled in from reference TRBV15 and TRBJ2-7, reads DAMVIQNPRYQVTQFGKPVTLSCSQTLNHNVMYWYQQKSSQAPKLLFHYYDKDFNNEADTPDNFQSRRPNTSFCFLDIRSPGLGDTAMYLCATSSGGNYEQYFGPGTRLTVT.

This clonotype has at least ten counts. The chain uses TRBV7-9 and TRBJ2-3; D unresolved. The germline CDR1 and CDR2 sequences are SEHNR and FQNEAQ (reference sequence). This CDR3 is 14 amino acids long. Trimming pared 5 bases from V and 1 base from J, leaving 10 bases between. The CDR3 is CASSLDSRTDTQYF. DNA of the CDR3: TGTGCCAGCAGCCTCGACTCGCGCACAGATACGCAGTATTTT.

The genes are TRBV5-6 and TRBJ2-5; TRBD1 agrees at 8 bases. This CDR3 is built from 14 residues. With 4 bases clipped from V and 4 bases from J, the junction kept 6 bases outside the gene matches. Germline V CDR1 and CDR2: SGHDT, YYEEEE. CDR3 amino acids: CASSRGQGGETQYF. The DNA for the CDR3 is TGTGCCAGCAGCCGCGGACAGGGAGGAGAGACCCAGTACTTC.

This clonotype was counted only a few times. In DNA form, the CDR3 reads TGTGCCACCAGCAGAGGCGGACAGGGTCATAAGGCCCAGTACTTC. It is translated as CATSRGGQGHKAQYF. The V call is TRBV15, the J call TRBJ2-5; 8 bases agree with TRBD1. Germline-derived CDR1 and CDR2 are LNHNV and YYDKDF (reference sequence). The CDR3 is made up of 15 amino acids. V lost 1 base to trimming and J lost 9 bases; unmatched junction nucleotides: 10.

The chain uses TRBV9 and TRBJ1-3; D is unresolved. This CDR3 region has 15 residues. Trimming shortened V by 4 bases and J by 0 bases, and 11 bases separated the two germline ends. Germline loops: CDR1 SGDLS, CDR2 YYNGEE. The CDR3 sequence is CASSPGSHSGNTIYF. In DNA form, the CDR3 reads TGTGCCAGCAGCCCCGGCAGTCACTCTGGAAACACCATATATTTT.

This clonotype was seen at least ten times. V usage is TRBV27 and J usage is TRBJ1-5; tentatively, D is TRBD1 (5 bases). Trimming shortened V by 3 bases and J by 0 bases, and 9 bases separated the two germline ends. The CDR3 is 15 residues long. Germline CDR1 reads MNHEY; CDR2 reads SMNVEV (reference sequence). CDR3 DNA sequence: TGTGCCAGCAGTTTTGCAGGGCTTAGCAATCAGCCCCAGCATTTT. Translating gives CASSFAGLSNQPQHF.